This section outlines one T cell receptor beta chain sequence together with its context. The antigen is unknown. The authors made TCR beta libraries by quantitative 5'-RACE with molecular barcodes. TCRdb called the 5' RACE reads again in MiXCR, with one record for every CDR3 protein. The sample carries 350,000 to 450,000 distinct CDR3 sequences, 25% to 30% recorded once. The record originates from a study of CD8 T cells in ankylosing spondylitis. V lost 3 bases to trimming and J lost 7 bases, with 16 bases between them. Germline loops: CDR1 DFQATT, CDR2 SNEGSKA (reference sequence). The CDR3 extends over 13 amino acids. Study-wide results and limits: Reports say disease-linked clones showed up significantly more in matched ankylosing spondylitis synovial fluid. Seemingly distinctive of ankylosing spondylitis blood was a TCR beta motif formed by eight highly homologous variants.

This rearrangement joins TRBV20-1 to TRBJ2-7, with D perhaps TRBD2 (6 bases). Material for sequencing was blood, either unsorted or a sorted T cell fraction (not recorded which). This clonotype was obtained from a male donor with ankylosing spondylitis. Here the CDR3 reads CSASMTGVSEQYV. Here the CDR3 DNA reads TGCAGTGCTAGTATGACGGGAGTTAGTGAGCAGTACGTC.